These T cell receptor beta chains were read from a single sample in a study of technical replicates of blood from several donors. The table came from immunoSEQ multiplex PCR; TCRdb's copy has only in-frame clones and leaves some out. Altogether under 100,000 clones are present, roughly 95% being singletons, with the ten largest covering roughly 0.3%. Specimen: T cells isolated from PBMCs. The source is a human donor in good health. The CDR3 runs from the conserved cysteine through the conserved F or W. The D gene is left open where the match is weak. The size entry is marked missing in some rows and otherwise reads once, few, many or a size class.

cdr3_nt,cdr3_aa,v_call,d_call,j_call,clone_size
TGTGCCAGCAGTTTAGTTAAACAGGCTGGCTACGAGCAGTACTTC,CASSLVKQAGYEQYF,TRBV27,-,TRBJ2-7,-
TGTGCCAGCAGTTTTCTGCAACAGGGGGGAACCTACGAGCAGTACTTC,CASSFLQQGGTYEQYF,TRBV28,TRBD1,TRBJ2-7,-
TGCAGCGTTGAAGATGTCCGGGATTACGAGCAGTACTTC,CSVEDVRDYEQYF,TRBV29-1,-,TRBJ2-7,-
TGTGCCACCAGCCCGAGCAGCACAGATACGCAGTATTTT,CATSPSSTDTQYF,TRBV15,-,TRBJ2-3,-
TGTGCCAGCCGAACAGGGGCCTACTCTGGAAACACCATATATTTT,CASRTGAYSGNTIYF,TRBV19,TRBD1,TRBJ1-3,-
TGCAGCGTTGAGGGGAGGATGAACACTGAAGCTTTCTTT,CSVEGRMNTEAFF,TRBV29-1,-,TRBJ1-1,-
TGTGCCAGCTCACCACCGGGCAGGCACGAAGGTGAAGCTTTCTTT,CASSPPGRHEGEAFF,TRBV18,-,TRBJ1-1,few
TGTGCCAGCTCATTGACAGGGAGCCAGACCCAGTACTTC,CASSLTGSQTQYF,TRBV18,TRBD1,TRBJ2-5,-
TGTGCCAGCAGTGAAAACCCCGGGGGACTATACTTTGGGGAGCAGTACTTC,CASSENPGGLYFGEQYF,TRBV2,TRBD2,TRBJ2-7,-
TGTGCCAGCAGCCCAGACGCCCCAACGGGAGCCTACAATGAGCAGTTCTTC,CASSPDAPTGAYNEQFF,TRBV4-2,-,TRBJ2-1,once
TGTGCCAGCAGCCTGGAGGGCGCGACTGGTGAGGAGACCCAGTACTTC,CASSLEGATGEETQYF,TRBV7-2,-,TRBJ2-5,once
TGTGCCAGCAGTCCGCCGCCGACAGGGCAAACATCCGAGCAGTACTTC,CASSPPPTGQTSEQYF,TRBV27,TRBD1,TRBJ2-7,-
TGTGCCAGCAGTTTCATCGGGAGCTGGACAGATACGCAGTATTTT,CASSFIGSWTDTQYF,TRBV27,-,TRBJ2-3,-
TGTGCCAGCAGCGAGGATGGCGGGAGCTCCTACAATGAGCAGTTCTTC,CASSEDGGSSYNEQFF,TRBV9,TRBD2,TRBJ2-1,-
TGTGCCAGCAGCCTACTCTATGACAATGAGCAGTTCTTC,CASSLLYDNEQFF,TRBV6-1,-,TRBJ2-1,-
TGTGCCAGCAGCCCTCTAGCGGGAGAGGGCAATGAGCAGTTCTTC,CASSPLAGEGNEQFF,TRBV6-5,TRBD2,TRBJ2-1,once
TGTGCCAGTGGGTGGGCGCGGGCTGAAGCTTTCTTT,CASGWARAEAFF,TRBV19,-,TRBJ1-1,few
TGTGCCAGCAGTGAAGCGCGTGGAGGACTATTAAACACCGGGGAGCTGTTTTTT,CASSEARGGLLNTGELFF,TRBV6-1,-,TRBJ2-2,-
TGCAGCGTTGGTCCTAGCGGGACCGAGGGGTTCTTC,CSVGPSGTEGFF,TRBV29-1,TRBD2,TRBJ2-1,-
TGTGCCAGCAGCTTTTCCAGGGGCACAGATACGCAGTATTTT,CASSFSRGTDTQYF,TRBV11-3,-,TRBJ2-3,-
TGTGCCAGTAACCGGGTAGCGTACCATGAGCAGTTCTTC,CASNRVAYHEQFF,TRBV19,-,TRBJ2-1,-
TGTGCCATTCCAGCGGGAGGCGGTTACGAGCAGTACTTC,CAIPAGGGYEQYF,TRBV2,TRBD2,TRBJ2-7,-
TGTGCCAGCAGTTACTCGCAATTACGGGGGTCCTACGAGCAGTACTTC,CASSYSQLRGSYEQYF,TRBV6-5,-,TRBJ2-7,-
TGCGCCAGCAGTGATCCGGGACTAGCGAGCTTTCCTGAGCAGTTCTTC,CASSDPGLASFPEQFF,TRBV10-1,TRBD2,TRBJ2-1,few
TGTGCCAGCAGCCCAACAGGGGTACAAGAGCAGTTCTTC,CASSPTGVQEQFF,TRBV7-9,TRBD1,TRBJ2-1,-
TGTGCCAGCAGCTTCACCGGGACAGGCTACGAGCAGTACTTC,CASSFTGTGYEQYF,TRBV7-2,TRBD1,TRBJ2-7,-
TGCAGCGTTACGACTAGCGGGAGGGTTACCGGGGAGCTGTTTTTT,CSVTTSGRVTGELFF,TRBV29-1,TRBD2,TRBJ2-2,-
TGTGCCAGCAGTGGGCTGCCTAGCGGGACTGACACAGATACGCAGTATTTT,CASSGLPSGTDTDTQYF,TRBV2,TRBD2,TRBJ2-3,-
TGTGCCAGCAGCCGGACAGGGGGCTACTATGGCTACACCTTC,CASSRTGGYYGYTF,TRBV2,TRBD1,TRBJ1-2,once
TGTGCCAGTAGTCCTCCGGGGACAGGCAATCAGCCCCAGCATTTT,CASSPPGTGNQPQHF,TRBV19,TRBD1,TRBJ1-5,-
TGTGCCAGCAGCGATTTGGACAGGCTGTCGAGTGGCTACACCTTC,CASSDLDRLSSGYTF,TRBV7-9,TRBD1,TRBJ1-2,-
TGTGCCAGCAGCTCAGACCGCTCAGGGCGGACCGGGGAGCTGTTTTTT,CASSSDRSGRTGELFF,TRBV7-8,-,TRBJ2-2,-
TGTGCCAGCAATGTACAGGGGTCCACTGAAGCTTTCTTT,CASNVQGSTEAFF,TRBV6-5,TRBD1,TRBJ1-1,-
TGTGCCTGGAACAGACCGGGACTAGCGGGAGGAAGCTCCTACGAGCAGTACTTC,CAWNRPGLAGGSSYEQYF,TRBV30,TRBD2,TRBJ2-7,once
TGTGCCAGCATGTTTAATTTAGCAGGGCGGAGCGAGCAGTACTTC,CASMFNLAGRSEQYF,TRBV6-1,-,TRBJ2-7,once
TGTGCCAGCAGCCAGGGGCATTCCCCTTCCACCTACGAGCAGTACTTC,CASSQGHSPSTYEQYF,TRBV14,-,TRBJ2-7,-
TGTGCCAGCAGCTTTACTAGCGGTCTCACCGGGGAGCTGTTTTTT,CASSFTSGLTGELFF,TRBV7-3,TRBD2,TRBJ2-2,-
TGTGCCAGTAGTATAGGGGGAGGGACAGGGGGACAGCCCCAGCATTTT,CASSIGGGTGGQPQHF,TRBV19,TRBD1,TRBJ1-5,-
TGTGCCAGCAGTGGGGGAGGCAGATTAGGGACGAACACTGAAGCTTTCTTT,CASSGGGRLGTNTEAFF,TRBV28,-,TRBJ1-1,-
TGTGCCAGCAGTGAAGAGGCAGGGTGGGGTGAAGCTTTCTTT,CASSEEAGWGEAFF,TRBV6-4,-,TRBJ1-1,-
TGTACCTCCTGGGACAGGGCGGCTGAAGCTTTCTTT,CTSWDRAAEAFF,TRBV6-1,TRBD1,TRBJ1-1,once
TGTGCCAGCGCTTGGACAGGCTTGAATCAGCCCCAGCATTTT,CASAWTGLNQPQHF,TRBV6-1,TRBD1,TRBJ1-5,-
TGCGCCAGCAGCCACGACAGGGACACTGAAGCTTTCTTT,CASSHDRDTEAFF,TRBV4-1,TRBD1,TRBJ1-1,few
TGTGCCACCGGGACAACCTACGAGCAGTACTTC,CATGTTYEQYF,TRBV10-3,-,TRBJ2-7,-
TGTGCCAGCAGCCCGAACAGGGCCTACAATGAGCAGTTCTTC,CASSPNRAYNEQFF,TRBV7-9,-,TRBJ2-1,-
TGCGCCAGCAGCCAAGAGGGCTTGGGGGACAGCTACGAGCAGTACTTC,CASSQEGLGDSYEQYF,TRBV4-1,TRBD1,TRBJ2-7,-
TGTGCCACAAGGACTAGCGGAGGCACAGATACGCAGTATTTT,CATRTSGGTDTQYF,TRBV19,TRBD2,TRBJ2-3,-
TGTGCCAGTAGTATAGATCCTGGACAGGGGAGGTGGCAGCCCCAGCATTTT,CASSIDPGQGRWQPQHF,TRBV19,TRBD1,TRBJ1-5,-
TGTGCCAGCAGCCCGTATAGTCTACAGTACGAGCAGTACTTC,CASSPYSLQYEQYF,TRBV9,-,TRBJ2-7,-